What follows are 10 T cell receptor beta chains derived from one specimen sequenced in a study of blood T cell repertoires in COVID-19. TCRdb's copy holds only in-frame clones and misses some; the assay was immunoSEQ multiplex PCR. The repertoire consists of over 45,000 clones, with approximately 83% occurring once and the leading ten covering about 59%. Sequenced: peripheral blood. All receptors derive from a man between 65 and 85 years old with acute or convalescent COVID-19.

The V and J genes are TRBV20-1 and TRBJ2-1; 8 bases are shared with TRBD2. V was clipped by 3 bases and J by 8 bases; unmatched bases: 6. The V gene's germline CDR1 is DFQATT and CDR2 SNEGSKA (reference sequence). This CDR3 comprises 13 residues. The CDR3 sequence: CSASAGGGYEQFF. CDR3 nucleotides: TGCAGTGCTAGTGCGGGGGGAGGGTATGAGCAGTTCTTC.

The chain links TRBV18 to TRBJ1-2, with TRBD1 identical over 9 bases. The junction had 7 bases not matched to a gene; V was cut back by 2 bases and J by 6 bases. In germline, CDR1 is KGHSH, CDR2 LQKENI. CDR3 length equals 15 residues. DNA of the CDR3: TGTGCCAGCTCACCAACACTTACAGGGGGCGATGGCTACACCTTC. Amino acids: CASSPTLTGGDGYTF. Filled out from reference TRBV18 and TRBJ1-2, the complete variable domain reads NAGVMQNPRHLVRRRGQEARLRCSPMKGHSHVYWYRQLPEEGLKFMVYLQKENIIDESGMPKERFSAEFPKEGPSILRIQQVVRGDSAAYFCASSPTLTGGDGYTFGSGTRLTVV.

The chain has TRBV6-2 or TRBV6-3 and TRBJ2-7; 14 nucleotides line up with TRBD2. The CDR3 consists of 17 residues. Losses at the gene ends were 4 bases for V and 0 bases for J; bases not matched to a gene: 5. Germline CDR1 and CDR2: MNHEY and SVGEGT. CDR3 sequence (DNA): TGTGCCAGCAGTTGGGGGACTAGCGGGAGCGGCTCCTACGAGCAGTACTTC. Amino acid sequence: CASSWGTSGSGSYEQYF.

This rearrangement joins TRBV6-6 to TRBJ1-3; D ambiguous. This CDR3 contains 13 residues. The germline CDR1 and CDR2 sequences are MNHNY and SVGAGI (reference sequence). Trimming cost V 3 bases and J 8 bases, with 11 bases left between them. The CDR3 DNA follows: TGTGCCAGCAGTTATCCCGGTTTCGACACCATATATTTT. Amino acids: CASSYPGFDTIYF.

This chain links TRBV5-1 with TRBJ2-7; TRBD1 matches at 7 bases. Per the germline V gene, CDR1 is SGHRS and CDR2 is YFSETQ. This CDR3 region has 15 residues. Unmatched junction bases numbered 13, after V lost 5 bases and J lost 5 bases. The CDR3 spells CASRHGQAVGNEQYF. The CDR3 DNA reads TGCGCCAGCAGGCATGGACAGGCGGTCGGCAACGAGCAGTACTTC.

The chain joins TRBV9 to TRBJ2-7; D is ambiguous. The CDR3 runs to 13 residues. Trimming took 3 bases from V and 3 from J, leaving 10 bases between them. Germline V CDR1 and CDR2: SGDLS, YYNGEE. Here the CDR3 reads CASSDSSLYEQYF. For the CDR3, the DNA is TGTGCCAGCAGCGACAGCTCCCTCTACGAGCAGTACTTC.

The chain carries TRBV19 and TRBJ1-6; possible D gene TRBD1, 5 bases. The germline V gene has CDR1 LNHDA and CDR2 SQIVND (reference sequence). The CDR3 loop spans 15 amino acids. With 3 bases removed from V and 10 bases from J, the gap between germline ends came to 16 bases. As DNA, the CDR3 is TGTGCCAGTAGTATTAGGGAAAGCGGGGGATCACCCCTCCACTTT. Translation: CASSIRESGGSPLHF. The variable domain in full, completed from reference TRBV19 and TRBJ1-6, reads DGGITQSPKYLFRKEGQNVTLSCEQNLNHDAMYWYRQDPGQGLRLIYYSQIVNDFQKGDIAEGYSVSREKKESFPLTVTSAQKNPTAFYLCASSIRESGGSPLHFGNGTRLTVT.

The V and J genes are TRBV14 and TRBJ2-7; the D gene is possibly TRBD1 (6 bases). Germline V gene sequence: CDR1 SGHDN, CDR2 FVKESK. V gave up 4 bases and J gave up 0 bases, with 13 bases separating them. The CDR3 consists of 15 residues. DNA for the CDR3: TGTGCCAGCAGCCCCTCCGGACAGATCTCCTACGAGCAGTACTTC. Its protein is CASSPSGQISYEQYF.

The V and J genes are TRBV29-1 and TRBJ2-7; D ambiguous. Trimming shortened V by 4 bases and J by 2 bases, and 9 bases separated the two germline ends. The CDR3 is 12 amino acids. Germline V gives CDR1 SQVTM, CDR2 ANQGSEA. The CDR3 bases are TGCAGCGTTGGGCCAGGCGCCTACGAGCAGTACTTC. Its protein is CSVGPGAYEQYF.

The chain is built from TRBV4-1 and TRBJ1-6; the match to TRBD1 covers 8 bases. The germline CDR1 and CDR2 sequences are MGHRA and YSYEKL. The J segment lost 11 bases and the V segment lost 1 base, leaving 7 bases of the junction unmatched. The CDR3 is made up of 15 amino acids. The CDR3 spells CASSQGDRSGPPLHF. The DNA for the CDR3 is TGCGCCAGCAGCCAAGGGGACAGGTCGGGGCCACCCCTCCACTTT.